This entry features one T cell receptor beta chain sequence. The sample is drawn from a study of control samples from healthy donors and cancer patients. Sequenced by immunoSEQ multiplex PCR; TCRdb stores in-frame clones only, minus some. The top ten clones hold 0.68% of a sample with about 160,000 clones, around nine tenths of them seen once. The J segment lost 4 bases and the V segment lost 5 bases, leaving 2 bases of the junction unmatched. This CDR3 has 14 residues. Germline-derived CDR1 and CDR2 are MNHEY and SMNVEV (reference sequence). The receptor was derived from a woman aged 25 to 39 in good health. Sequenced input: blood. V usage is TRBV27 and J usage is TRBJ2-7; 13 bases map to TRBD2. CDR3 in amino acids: CASSLTSGRYEQYF. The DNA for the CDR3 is TGTGCCAGCAGTCTGACTAGCGGGAGGTACGAGCAGTACTTC.